The 11 T cell receptor beta chains given below trace back to one sample, sequenced in a study of cytomegalovirus exposure and HLA in healthy donors. The study ran its PCR with 60 Vbeta and 13 Jbeta primers. Only in-frame clones appear in the TCRdb table, and some are missing; sequencing was by immunoSEQ multiplex PCR. The sample includes 100,000 to 150,000 clones, about two thirds of them seen just once. The specimen sequenced was PBMCs. These receptors came from a man in his fifties or sixties in good health and CMV-seropositive.

The V and J genes are TRBV5-1 and TRBJ1-4; TRBD1 is a possible D gene (5 bases). This CDR3 region has 15 residues. V lost 4 bases and J 8 bases, leaving 18 bases between the germline ends. Germline loops: CDR1 SGHRS, CDR2 YFSETQ. This CDR3 is CASSLREGFREKLFF. In DNA, the CDR3 is TGCGCCAGCAGCCTCCGGGAGGGGTTTAGGGAAAAACTGTTTTTT.

The chain uses TRBV5-8 and TRBJ1-3; D gene ambiguous. Germline V CDR1 and CDR2: SGHTS, YDEGEE. The CDR3 consists of 15 residues. Trimming removed 3 bases from V and 5 bases from J, with 15 bases in between. CDR3 nucleotides: TGTGCCAGCAGCTGGACCGAGGGCGGTCGAAACACCATATATTTT. It is translated as CASSWTEGGRNTIYF.

The CDR3: CSASLAWEQFF. The CDR3 DNA is TGCAGTGCTAGTTTAGCTTGGGAGCAGTTCTTC. The chain uses TRBV20-1 and TRBJ2-1; D uncertain. The germline V gene has CDR1 DFQATT and CDR2 SNEGSKA (reference sequence). Trimming cost V 3 bases and J 10 bases, with 10 bases left between them. The CDR3 spans 11 residues.

This chain connects TRBV11-1 to TRBJ1-1; D is unresolved. In germline, CDR1 is SGHAT, CDR2 FQDESV (reference sequence). V was cut by 0 bases and J by 3 bases, with 11 bases left in between. The CDR3 sequence is 15 residues long. CDR3 DNA sequence: TGTGCCAGCAGCTTAGCCCGGAACCGGGACACTGAAGCTTTCTTT. As protein: CASSLARNRDTEAFF.

A word on this clone: This same CDR3 is encoded by further DNA sequences in the sample. This chain connects TRBV5-6 to TRBJ1-2; 7 nucleotides align to TRBD1. Germline V lookup: CDR1 SGHDT, CDR2 YYEEEE. This CDR3 is built from 13 residues. J gave up 6 bases and V 4 bases, and 6 bases lay outside the gene matches. CDR3 protein: CASSPDRRDGYTF. The CDR3, as DNA: TGTGCCAGCAGCCCGGACAGGCGTGATGGCTACACCTTC.

This clone was counted between two and nine times. The chain has TRBV11-2 and TRBJ2-7; no reliable D call. This CDR3 comprises 16 residues. Germline-derived CDR1 and CDR2 are SGHAT and FQNNGV. The V end lost 0 bases, the J end lost 0 bases, and 12 bases lay between the germline ends. The CDR3 here is CASSLEAGYTSYEQYF. For the CDR3, the DNA is TGTGCCAGCAGCTTAGAAGCAGGCTATACCTCCTACGAGCAGTACTTC.

This clone was recorded only once. V usage is TRBV27 and J usage is TRBJ2-3, with a possible D match to TRBD1 (7 bases). This CDR3 has 16 amino acids. The germline CDR1 and CDR2 sequences are MNHEY and SMNVEV (reference sequence). Trimming took off 3 bases at V and 8 bases at J, with 21 bases between the two ends. DNA of the CDR3: TGTGCCAGCAGTTTCACCTCTCAGGGGGGACTTTCTACGCAGTATTTT. This encodes CASSFTSQGGLSTQYF.

The rearrangement links TRBV10-3 to TRBJ2-3, with 9 bases identical to TRBD2. The CDR3 totals 13 residues. Germline V gene data show CDR1 as ENHRY and CDR2 as SYGVKD. With 7 bases clipped from V and 10 bases from J, the junction kept 9 bases outside the gene matches. CDR3 sequence: CAIKAGGQQAQYF. As DNA, the CDR3 is TGTGCCATCAAGGCGGGGGGGCAACAGGCGCAGTATTTT.

CDR3 in DNA: TGCGCCAGCAGTCTCTCTAGCGGACTTTCCTACGAGCAGTACTTC. Encoded protein: CASSLSSGLSYEQYF. The V gene is TRBV23-1, the J gene TRBJ2-7; TRBD2 matches 7 bases. TRBV23-1 is given ORF status, its function remaining uncertain. Losses at the gene ends were 4 bases for V and 1 base for J; bases not matched to a gene: 7. The CDR3 totals 15 residues.

The V call is TRBV15, the J call TRBJ1-2, with TRBD1 as a possible D gene (5 bases). CDR1 LNHNV and CDR2 YYDKDF come from the germline V gene (reference sequence). The V end lost 1 base, the J end lost 8 bases, and 11 bases lay between the germline ends. The CDR3 contains 13 residues. Written as DNA, the CDR3 is TGTGCCACCAGCAGAGGGCTGGACAAGGGCTACACCTTC. It yields the protein CATSRGLDKGYTF.

The chain recombines TRBV27 with TRBJ1-5; D not certain. V gave up 2 bases and J gave up 5 bases, with 13 bases separating them. The CDR3 spans 15 residues. Germline V gene data show CDR1 as MNHEY and CDR2 as SMNVEV (reference sequence). CDR3 DNA sequence: TGTGCCAGCAGTTTAAATGGAGGTTGGGATCAGCCCCAGCATTTT. Translating gives CASSLNGGWDQPQHF.